Each of the 21 T cell receptor beta chains below was sequenced from the same sample in a study of blood T cell repertoires in COVID-19. Generated by immunoSEQ multiplex PCR, the TCRdb table keeps only in-frame clones and is missing some. The sample yields some 110,000 clones, approximately 88% seen once. The specimen sequenced was peripheral blood. These receptors came from a human donor in a cohort sampled during active COVID-19.

This sequence joins TRBV20-1 and TRBJ1-1; 7 nucleotides line up with TRBD1. Germline V gene lookup returns CDR1 DFQATT and CDR2 SNEGSKA (reference sequence). CDR3 size: 14 residues. The junction had 9 bases not matched to a gene; V was cut back by 3 bases and J by 5 bases. CDR3 sequence: CSASGQAGRTEAFF. CDR3 sequence (DNA): TGCAGTGCTAGTGGACAGGCCGGGCGAACTGAAGCTTTCTTT.

This chain uses TRBV6-5 with TRBJ1-4; 10 nucleotides line up with TRBD1. V gave up 6 bases and J gave up 11 bases; unmatched junction bases: 9. The germline V gene encodes CDR1 MNHEY and CDR2 SVGAGI. CDR3 length: 14 residues. CDR3 sequence: CASSEDRGALKLFF. CDR3 DNA sequence: TGTGCCAGCAGCGAGGACAGGGGGGCGCTCAAACTGTTTTTT.

The genes are TRBV28 and TRBJ2-3, with TRBD2 as a possible D gene (6 bases). Looked up from germline, CDR1 is MDHEN and CDR2 is SYDVKM. The CDR3 totals 15 residues. V lost 6 bases, J lost 4 bases, and 17 bases lay in between. The CDR3 protein is CASSSIGSGSDTQYF. The CDR3 DNA is TGTGCCAGCAGCTCCATTGGTAGCGGCTCAGATACGCAGTATTTT.

This chain joins TRBV14 and TRBJ2-5; a possible D gene is TRBD2 (6 bases). The CDR3 extends over 14 amino acids. Germline V gives CDR1 SGHDN, CDR2 FVKESK. With 4 bases removed from V and 5 bases from J, the gap between germline ends came to 14 bases. The CDR3 region has the DNA TGTGCCAGCAGCCCCGCGACTAGTAAGGAGACCCAGTACTTC. Protein: CASSPATSKETQYF.

The chain carries TRBV2 and TRBJ1-2, with D uncertain. Trimming shortened V by 6 bases and J by 8 bases, and 10 bases separated the two germline ends. CDR1 is SNHLY, CDR2 FYNNEI, per germline. The CDR3 consists of 11 residues. The CDR3 spells CASSLQRGYTF. CDR3 nucleotide sequence: TGTGCCAGCAGCCTACAGAGAGGCTACACCTTC.

The chain joins TRBV2 to TRBJ2-3; TRBD2 matches at 13 bases. Germline V CDR1 and CDR2: SNHLY, FYNNEI. J was trimmed by 4 bases and V by 4 bases; bases with no gene match: 8. The CDR3 is 17 residues long. For the CDR3, the DNA is TGTGCCAGCAGTGGCTCTTGGACTAGCGGGGGCCCAGATACGCAGTATTTT. Protein sequence: CASSGSWTSGGPDTQYF.

The chain is built from TRBV28 and TRBJ2-1; perhaps TRBD2 as D (6 bases). In germline, CDR1 is MDHEN, CDR2 SYDVKM. Trimming took off 6 bases at V and 5 bases at J, with 20 bases between the two ends. The CDR3 is made up of 16 amino acids. CDR3 coding DNA: TGTGCCAGCAGCCCCTGGGACTTTCCACAAAACAATGAGCAGTTCTTC. This sequence encodes CASSPWDFPQNNEQFF. Together with reference TRBV28 and TRBJ2-1, the CDR3 gives the full variable domain: DVKVTQSSRYLVKRTGEKVFLECVQDMDHENMFWYRQDPGLGLRLIYFSYDVKMKEKGDIPEGYSVSREKKERFSLILESASTNQTSMYLCASSPWDFPQNNEQFFGPGTRLTVL.

A note on this clone: Other DNA sequences within the sample encode an identical CDR3. The chain carries TRBV18 and TRBJ1-2; D is uncertain. The CDR3 is 13 residues long. V dropped 3 bases and J dropped 3 bases, with 8 bases sitting between them. In germline, CDR1 is KGHSH, CDR2 LQKENI. The CDR3 nucleotides read TGTGCCAGCTCACCCGGAGGAGACTATGGCTACACCTTC. Translated: CASSPGGDYGYTF.

The chain recombines TRBV3-1 (or the pseudogene TRBV3-2) with TRBJ1-4; TRBD1 agrees at 7 bases. After removal of 4 bases from V and 2 bases from J, the junction contained 4 bases not matched to a gene. CDR3 length: 15 amino acids. Germline CDR1 reads LGHDT; CDR2 reads YNNKEL (reference sequence). The CDR3 loop is CASSLRQGTNEKLFF. As DNA, the CDR3 is TGTGCCAGCAGCCTCAGACAGGGTACTAATGAAAAACTGTTTTTT.

The V and J genes are TRBV21-1 and TRBJ2-7; the table's D call TRBD2 went unverified against the DNA. TRBV21-1 is annotated as a pseudogene. This CDR3 comprises 17 residues. The CDR3 nucleotides are TGTGCCAGCAACGGAGGGTCGGGGAGGGGCTTCCGCTACGAGCAGTACTTC. It translates to CASNGGSGRGFRYEQYF.

This clone has just one count. The chain links TRBV2 to TRBJ1-1, with D perhaps matching TRBD1 (6 bases). CDR3 size: 11 residues. With 7 bases removed from V and 6 bases from J, the gap between germline ends came to 9 bases. Germline CDR1 reads SNHLY; CDR2 reads FYNNEI. The CDR3 DNA reads TGTGCCAGCAAGGACAGCTCTGAAGCTTTCTTT. Translation gives CASKDSSEAFF.

The chain is built from TRBV28 and TRBJ2-7; 7 bases line up with TRBD2. The trim removed 4 bases at V and 7 bases at J, leaving 13 bases unmatched. CDR3 size: 15 residues. Germline lookup yields CDR1 MDHEN and CDR2 SYDVKM. As DNA, the CDR3 is TGTGCCAGCAGTTCGTCCGCCCTACGGGGGGATGAGCAGTACTTC. It codes for CASSSSALRGDEQYF.

The chain has TRBV6-2 or TRBV6-3 and TRBJ2-1; TRBD2 aligns across 12 bases. CDR1 and CDR2 from the germline V gene are MNHEY and SVGEGT. The CDR3 runs to 14 residues. V dropped 3 bases and J dropped 9; count of bases not matched to a gene: 3. The CDR3 sequence is CASSYRTSGAEQFF. The CDR3 DNA reads TGTGCCAGCAGTTATAGGACTAGCGGGGCTGAGCAGTTCTTC.

This sequence joins TRBV11-2 and TRBJ2-1; D might be TRBD2 (7 bases). Germline V gene lookup returns CDR1 SGHAT and CDR2 FQNNGV. The ends were cut back, 5 bases at V and 7 bases at J, with 21 bases in the middle. CDR3 length equals 16 residues. CDR3 coding DNA: TGTGCCAGCAGCGTGGGTAGGGGGGGGACTATGAATGAGCAGTTCTTC. Translated, it gives CASSVGRGGTMNEQFF. Supplemented by reference TRBV11-2 and TRBJ2-1, the full variable domain reads EAGVAQSPRYKIIEKRQSVAFWCNPISGHATLYWYQQILGQGPKLLIQFQNNGVVDDSQLPKDRFSAERLKGVDSTLKIQPAKLEDSAVYLCASSVGRGGTMNEQFFGPGTRLTVL.

The rearrangement joins TRBV14 to TRBJ1-4; a weak D match, TRBD1 (5 bases). CDR1 SGHDN and CDR2 FVKESK come from the germline V gene. The CDR3 extends over 22 amino acids. Trimming left V 1 base short and J 1 base short, with 28 bases between. For the CDR3, the DNA is TGTGCCAGCAGCCAAGGTCTCAGGGCGAGATCCATCTTTCGACAAACTAATGAAAAACTGTTTTTT. Its protein is CASSQGLRARSIFRQTNEKLFF.

The chain uses TRBV19 and TRBJ2-2; a possible D gene is TRBD2 (5 bases). This CDR3 has 15 residues. V lost 4 bases, J lost 3 bases, and 12 bases lay in between. In germline, CDR1 is LNHDA, CDR2 SQIVND (reference sequence). The CDR3 loop is CASSTGRTHTGELFF. In DNA form, the CDR3 reads TGTGCCAGTAGTACTGGCCGGACTCACACCGGGGAGCTGTTTTTT.

The rearrangement uses TRBV10-3 and TRBJ1-1, with a possible D match to TRBD1 (6 bases). The germline V gene has CDR1 ENHRY and CDR2 SYGVKD. V was pared by 5 bases and J by 4 bases, with 14 bases between. There are 14 residues in the CDR3. The CDR3 protein is CAISRPGDGTEAFF. In DNA form, the CDR3 reads TGTGCCATCAGTCGTCCAGGGGACGGCACTGAAGCTTTCTTT.

The rearrangement uses TRBV7-5 and TRBJ1-1; the table gives TRBD1 as D, unverified against the DNA. TRBV7-5 is classified as a pseudogene. The CDR3 runs 18 residues. Written as DNA, the CDR3 is TGTGCCAGAAGCTCCCTAACAAGGACAGCAAGTATGGACACTGAAGCTTTCTTT. Residues: CARSSLTRTASMDTEAFF.

The V call is TRBV2, the J call TRBJ2-7; the D is unclear. V gave up 5 bases and J gave up 2 bases, with 16 bases separating them. This CDR3 comprises 15 residues. The germline V gene has CDR1 SNHLY and CDR2 FYNNEI. CDR3 DNA: TGTGCCAGCAGTTCATACCCCGGGTCCCCCTACGAGCAGTACTTC. It specifies CASSSYPGSPYEQYF. Looking up the rest from reference TRBV2 and TRBJ2-7 gives the full variable domain: EPEVTQTPSHQVTQMGQEVILRCVPISNHLYFYWYRQILGQKVEFLVSFYNNEISEKSEIFDDQFSVERPDGSNFTLKIRSTKLEDSAMYFCASSSYPGSPYEQYFGPGTRLTVT.

The chain employs TRBV5-5 and TRBJ2-3, with a possible D match to TRBD1 (6 bases). V lost 4 bases and J lost 2, with 11 bases in between. The CDR3 consists of 14 residues. Germline V CDR1 and CDR2: SGHKS, YYEKEE (reference sequence). As DNA, the CDR3 is TGTGCCAGCAGCCAGGACAGAACCACAGATACGCAGTATTTT. This gives the protein CASSQDRTTDTQYF.

The V call is TRBV6-5, the J call TRBJ1-1; D remains unclear. Trimming cost V 0 bases and J 3 bases, with 8 bases left between them. CDR1 MNHEY and CDR2 SVGAGI come from the germline V gene. There are 14 residues in the CDR3. The CDR3 region is CASSYSRSYTEAFF. In nucleotides, the CDR3 is TGTGCCAGCAGTTACTCGAGGTCCTACACTGAAGCTTTCTTT.